This T cell receptor (beta chain) was recovered during a study of blood T cell repertoires in COVID-19. For the study at large: There were acute and convalescent COVID-19 samples, and they came from the United States, Italy and Spain. T cells, B-cell-depleted T cells, or PBMCs supplied cDNA or gDNA.

The Seattle patients joined while their infection was active and were tracked longitudinally afterward. Authors' analysis steps: Estimates of nucleated cell counts were drawn from the amplification of reference gene primers. The method was immunoSEQ multiplex PCR; TCRdb's version includes in-frame clones alone and lacks a portion of them. V and J calls and clone size are as listed in that table; D and trimming were resolved from the DNA. The table records about 410,000 clones, approximately 91% of them present only once. The CDR3 runs to 13 residues. V shed 6 bases and J 4 bases; nucleotides not matched to a gene: 5. Germline CDR1 and CDR2: MNHEY and SMNVEV (reference sequence). About this clone: Different DNA sequences within this sample yield the same CDR3.

Sequences were obtained from peripheral blood. The receptor comes from a woman in her thirties or forties with COVID-19, enrolled during active disease. The chain couples TRBV27 to TRBJ1-1; 7 bases agree with TRBD1. DNA of the CDR3: TGTGCCAGCAGCAGAACAGGGGTCACTGAAGCTTTCTTT. Amino acids: CASSRTGVTEAFF.